This TCR beta chain was retrieved from a study of blood T cell repertoires in COVID-19. The overall study: From T cells, B-cell-depleted T cells, or PBMCs came the material, which was cDNA or gDNA.

There are 14 residues in the CDR3. The V and J ends lost 6 bases and 4 bases respectively, with 12 bases between them. Germline CDR1 reads LNHDA; CDR2 reads SQIVND (reference sequence). The assay was immunoSEQ multiplex PCR, and TCRdb's table has in-frame clones only and misses some. The data hold about 49,000 clones, with 75% to 85% observed a single time. This chain connects TRBV19 to TRBJ2-2; D gene unclear. The sequence was collected from a woman in her fifties or sixties with acute or convalescent COVID-19. What was sequenced was peripheral blood. CDR3 amino acids: CASSSFGGTGELFF. The DNA for the CDR3 is TGTGCCAGTAGCTCCTTTGGCGGCACCGGGGAGCTGTTTTTT.